This TCR beta chain was documented in a study of blood T cell repertoires in COVID-19. Study-wide background: From the United States, Italy and Spain came samples of acute and convalescent COVID-19. The analysed material was cDNA or gDNA that came from T cells, B-cell-depleted T cells, or PBMCs.

This clone appeared a few times. Original analysis: Reference gene primer amplification in the assay estimated nucleated cell counts. Here immunoSEQ multiplex PCR was the method, and the copy in TCRdb shows in-frame clones only, minus some. V and J calls and clone size are copied from that table; D and trimming were computed from the DNA. The sample contains 95,000 to 150,000 clones, 70% to 85% of which appear only once. The ends lost 6 bases at V and 0 bases at J; junction bases unmatched: 0. CDR3 size: 14 residues. From germline, CDR1 is MNHEY and CDR2 SVGAGI. The receptor's source is a woman aged 70-85 years with acute or convalescent COVID-19. Sequencing was performed on peripheral blood. The rearrangement uses TRBV6-5 and TRBJ1-4; 8 bases match TRBD1. CDR3 nucleotide sequence: TGTGCCAGCAGACAGGGGGCAACTAATGAAAAACTGTTTTTT. Amino acid sequence: CASRQGATNEKLFF.